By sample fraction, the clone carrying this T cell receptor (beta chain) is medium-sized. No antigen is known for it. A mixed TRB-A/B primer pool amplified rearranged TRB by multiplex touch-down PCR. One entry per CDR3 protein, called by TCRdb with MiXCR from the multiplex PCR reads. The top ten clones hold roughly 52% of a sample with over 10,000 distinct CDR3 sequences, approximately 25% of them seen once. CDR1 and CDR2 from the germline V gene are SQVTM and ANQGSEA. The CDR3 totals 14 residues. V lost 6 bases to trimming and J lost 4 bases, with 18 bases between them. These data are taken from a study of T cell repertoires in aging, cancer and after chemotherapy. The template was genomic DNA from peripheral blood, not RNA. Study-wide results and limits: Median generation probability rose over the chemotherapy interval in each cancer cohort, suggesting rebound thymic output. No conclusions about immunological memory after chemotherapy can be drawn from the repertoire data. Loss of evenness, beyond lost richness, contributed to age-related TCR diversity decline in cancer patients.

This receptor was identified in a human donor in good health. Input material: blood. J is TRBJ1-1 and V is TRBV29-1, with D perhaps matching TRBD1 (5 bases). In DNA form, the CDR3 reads TGCAGCGTGAAACACATGCTTGGGGGCACTGAAGCTTTCTTT. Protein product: CSVKHMLGGTEAFF.